This TCR beta chain is from a study of human T cells and chemical hapten exposure. Overall study: The scalp of each patient received a weekly diphenylcyclopropenone dose for the full approximately 26-week study.

This clonotype was observed at least ten times. TCRdb processed the RACE reads anew with MiXCR; each CDR3 protein has one entry. The sample shows around 100,000 distinct CDR3 sequences, 10% to 12% of them seen only once. V lost 1 base to trimming and J lost 4 bases, with 10 bases between them. The CDR3 has 14 amino acids. Germline CDR1 reads MGHDK; CDR2 reads SYGVNS. The time point denotes: patch test 2, 6 weeks after DPC sensitization. Noted treatment: therapeutic diphenylcyclopropenone sensitization with weekly scalp DPC. The starting material was whole blood, obtained in connection with sensitization to the hapten diphenylcyclopropenone (DPC). The source of this sequence is a woman aged 40 to 55 with alopecia areata. Some clones in this sample may be carry-over from other donors' samples. This sequence joins TRBV25-1 and TRBJ1-1; D perhaps matches TRBD1 (6 bases). The DNA for the CDR3 is TGTGCCAGCAGTGAATGGGGGGCTCTCACTGAAGCTTTCTTT. Translation: CASSEWGALTEAFF.